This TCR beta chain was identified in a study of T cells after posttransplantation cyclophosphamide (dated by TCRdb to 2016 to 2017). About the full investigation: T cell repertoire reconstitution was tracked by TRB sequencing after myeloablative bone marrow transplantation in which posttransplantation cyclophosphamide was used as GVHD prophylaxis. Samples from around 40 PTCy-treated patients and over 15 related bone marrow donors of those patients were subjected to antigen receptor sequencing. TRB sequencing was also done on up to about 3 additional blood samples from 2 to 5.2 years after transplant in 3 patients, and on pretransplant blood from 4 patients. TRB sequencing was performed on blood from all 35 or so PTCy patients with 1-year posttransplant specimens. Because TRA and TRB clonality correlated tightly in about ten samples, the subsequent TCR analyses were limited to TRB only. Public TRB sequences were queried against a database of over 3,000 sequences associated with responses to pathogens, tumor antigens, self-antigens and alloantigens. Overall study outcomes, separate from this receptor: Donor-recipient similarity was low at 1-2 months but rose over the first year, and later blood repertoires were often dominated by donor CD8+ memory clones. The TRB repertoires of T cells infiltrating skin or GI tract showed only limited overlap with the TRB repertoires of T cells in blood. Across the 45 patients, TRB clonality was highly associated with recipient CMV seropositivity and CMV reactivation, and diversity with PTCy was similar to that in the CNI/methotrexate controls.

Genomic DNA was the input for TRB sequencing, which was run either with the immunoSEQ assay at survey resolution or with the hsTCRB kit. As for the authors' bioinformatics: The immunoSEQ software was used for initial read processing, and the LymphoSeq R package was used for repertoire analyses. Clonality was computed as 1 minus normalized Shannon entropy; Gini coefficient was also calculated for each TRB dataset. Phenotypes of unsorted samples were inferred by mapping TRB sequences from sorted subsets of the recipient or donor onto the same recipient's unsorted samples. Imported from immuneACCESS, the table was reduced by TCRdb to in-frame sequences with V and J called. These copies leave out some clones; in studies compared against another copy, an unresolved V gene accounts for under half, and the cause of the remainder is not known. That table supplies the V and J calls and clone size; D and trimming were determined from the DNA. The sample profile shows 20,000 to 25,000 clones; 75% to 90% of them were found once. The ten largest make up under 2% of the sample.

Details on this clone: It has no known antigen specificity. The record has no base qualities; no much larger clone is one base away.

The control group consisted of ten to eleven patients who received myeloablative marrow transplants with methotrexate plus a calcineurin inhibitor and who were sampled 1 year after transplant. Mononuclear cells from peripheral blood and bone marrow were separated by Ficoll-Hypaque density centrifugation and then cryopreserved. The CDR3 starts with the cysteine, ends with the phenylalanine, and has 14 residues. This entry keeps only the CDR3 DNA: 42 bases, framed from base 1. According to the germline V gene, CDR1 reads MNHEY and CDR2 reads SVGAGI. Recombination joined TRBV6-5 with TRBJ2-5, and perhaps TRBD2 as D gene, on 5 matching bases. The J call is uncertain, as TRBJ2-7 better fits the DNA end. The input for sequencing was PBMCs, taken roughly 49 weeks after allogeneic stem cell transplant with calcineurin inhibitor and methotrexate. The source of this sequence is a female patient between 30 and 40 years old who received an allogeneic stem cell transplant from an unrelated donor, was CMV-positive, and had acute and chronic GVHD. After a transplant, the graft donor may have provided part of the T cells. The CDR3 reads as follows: CASSRLPGPYEQYF. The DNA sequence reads TGTGCCAGCAGTCGACTACCAGGCCCCTACGAGCAGTACTTC.